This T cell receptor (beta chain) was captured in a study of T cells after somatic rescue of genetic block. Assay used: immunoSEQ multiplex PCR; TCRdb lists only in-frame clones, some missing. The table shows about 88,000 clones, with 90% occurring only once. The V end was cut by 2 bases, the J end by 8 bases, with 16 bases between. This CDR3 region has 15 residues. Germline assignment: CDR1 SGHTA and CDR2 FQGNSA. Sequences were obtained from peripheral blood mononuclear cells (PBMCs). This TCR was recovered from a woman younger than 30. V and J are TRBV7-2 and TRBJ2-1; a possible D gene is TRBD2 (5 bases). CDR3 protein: CASSLRSQYGDEQFF. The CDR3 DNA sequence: TGTGCCAGCAGCTTACGGAGCCAGTACGGGGATGAGCAGTTCTTC.